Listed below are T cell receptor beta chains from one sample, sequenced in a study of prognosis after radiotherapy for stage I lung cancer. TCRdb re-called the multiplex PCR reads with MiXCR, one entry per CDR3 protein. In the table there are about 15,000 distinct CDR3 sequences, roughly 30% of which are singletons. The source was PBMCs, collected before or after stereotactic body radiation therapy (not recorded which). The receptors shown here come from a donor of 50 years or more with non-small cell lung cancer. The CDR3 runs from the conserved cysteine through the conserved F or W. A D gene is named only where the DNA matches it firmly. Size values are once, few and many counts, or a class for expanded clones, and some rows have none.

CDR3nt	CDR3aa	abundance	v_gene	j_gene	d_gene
TGTGCCAGCAGTCTTCGGGGACAGGGAAACTATGTCTACACCTTC	CASSLRGQGNYVYTF	.	TRBV12-3/TRBV12-4	TRBJ1-2	TRBD1
TGTGCCAGCAGTTTAGCGGGAACGCCCTTTGGGGCCAACGTCCTGACTTTC	CASSLAGTPFGANVLTF	many	TRBV12-3/TRBV12-4	TRBJ2-6	.
TGTGCCAGCAGCCGCCGGGAGCTATACAATGAGCAGTTCTTC	CASSRRELYNEQFF	many	TRBV3-1	TRBJ2-1	.
TGTGCCTGGAGTGTACTGAGGGGCAATCAGCCCCAGCATTTT	CAWSVLRGNQPQHF	many	TRBV30	TRBJ1-5	.
TGTGCCAGCAGTTACCGGACAGGGGGGTACCAGTACTTC	CASSYRTGGYQYF	.	TRBV6-2/TRBV6-3	TRBJ2-7	TRBD1
TGTGCCATTAGTTCGAGAGGGGAGCTATTTTTT	CAISSRGELFF	.	TRBV6-1	TRBJ2-2	.
TGTGCCAGCAGATCGGGACTAGCGGGCACCTACGAGCAGTACTTC	CASRSGLAGTYEQYF	many	TRBV5-6	TRBJ2-7	TRBD2
TGTGCCAGCAGCTGGGCCTCCGGGGGCGGGACTAGCGAATACGAGCAGTACTTC	CASSWASGGGTSEYEQYF	many	TRBV5-4	TRBJ2-7	TRBD2
TGTGCCTGCAGGCCGGGGGTTATTAACTATGGCTACACCTTC	CACRPGVINYGYTF	.	TRBV2	TRBJ1-2	.
TGTGCCAGCAGCTTATCCAACCCCATCCGTTATACGCAGTATTTT	CASSLSNPIRYTQYF	.	TRBV7-9	TRBJ2-3	.
TGTGCCAGCAGCTCCCCCCCCATATATTTT	CASSSPPIYF	many	TRBV7-9	TRBJ1-3	.